Listed below are T cell receptor beta chains from one sample, sequenced in a study of blood T cell repertoires in COVID-19. The table came from immunoSEQ multiplex PCR; TCRdb's copy has only in-frame clones and leaves some out. Here the sample spans about 61,000 clones, 91% being singletons. Specimen: peripheral blood. The receptors here all came from a human donor in a cohort sampled during active COVID-19. The CDR3 runs from the conserved cysteine through the conserved F or W. The D gene is left open where the match is weak. Only some rows state a clone size, as once, few, many or a class for expanded clones.

CDR3 protein	CDR3 DNA	V gene	J gene	D gene	clone size
CASSAPGTEGNEQFF	TGCGCCAGCAGCGCGCCCGGGACAGAAGGCAATGAGCAGTTCTTC	TRBV5-1	TRBJ2-1	TRBD1	NA
CASSFGRESPEQYF	TGTGCCAGCAGCTTTGGGCGGGAGTCACCCGAGCAGTACTTC	TRBV7-2	TRBJ2-7	TRBD2	once
CASSLLTGPYNEQFF	TGTGCCAGCAGTTTACTGACAGGACCCTACAATGAGCAGTTCTTC	TRBV5-4	TRBJ2-1	NA	NA
CSVEGSGRLNEQFF	TGCAGCGTTGAGGGTAGCGGGAGATTGAATGAGCAGTTCTTC	TRBV29-1	TRBJ2-1	TRBD2	NA
CASSYSSNSPSSYNEQFF	TGTGCCAGCAGTTACTCGAGTAATAGCCCTAGCTCCTACAATGAGCAGTTCTTC	TRBV6-2/TRBV6-3	TRBJ2-1	NA	NA
CASSMAGTGYEQYF	TGCGCCAGCAGCATGGCCGGGACAGGCTACGAGCAGTACTTC	TRBV5-1	TRBJ2-7	TRBD1	NA
CASSQADRGPQPQHF	TGCGCCAGCAGCCAGGCGGACCGAGGGCCCCAGCCCCAGCATTTT	TRBV4-1	TRBJ1-5	NA	NA
CASSLAGGRLNYGRGQYF	TGTGCCAGCAGCTTGGCCGGAGGGCGGCTTAACTACGGCCGGGGGCAGTATTTT	TRBV5-4	TRBJ2-3	NA	NA
CASSQGDRDSTEAFF	TGCGCCAGCAGCCAAGGGGACAGGGATTCCACTGAAGCTTTCTTT	TRBV4-1	TRBJ1-1	TRBD1	once
CASSFWGQTGELFF	TGTGCCAGCAGCTTCTGGGGGCAGACCGGGGAGCTGTTTTTT	TRBV7-2	TRBJ2-2	NA	NA
CASSLGAGHNEQFF	TGTGCCAGCAGCTTAGGGGCGGGGCACAATGAGCAGTTCTTC	TRBV7-3	TRBJ2-1	NA	NA
CASSLTGASYEQYF	TGTGCCAGCAGCTTGACAGGGGCCTCCTACGAGCAGTACTTC	TRBV11-2	TRBJ2-7	TRBD1	NA
CASSPPTGVNTEAFF	TGTGCCAGCAGCCCTCCTACAGGGGTGAACACTGAAGCTTTCTTT	TRBV3-1/TRBV3-2	TRBJ1-1	TRBD1	NA
CASSPSSTDTQYF	TGTGCCAGCTCACCCAGTAGCACAGATACGCAGTATTTT	TRBV18	TRBJ2-3	NA	NA
CASSLARTNQETQYF	TGTGCTAGCAGCTTAGCGAGGACTAACCAAGAGACCCAGTACTTC	TRBV7-7	TRBJ2-5	NA	NA
CASSPSLQGVNTEAFF	TGTGCCAGCAGCCCCTCCTTACAGGGGGTGAACACTGAAGCTTTCTTT	TRBV3-1/TRBV3-2	TRBJ1-1	TRBD1	NA
CASSYPGAEAFF	TGTGCCAGCAGTTATCCAGGGGCGGAAGCTTTCTTT	TRBV27	TRBJ1-1	NA	NA
CASSSDKFGINNSPLHF	TGTGCCAGCAGCTCTGACAAATTTGGAATTAATAATTCACCCCTCCACTTT	TRBV9	TRBJ1-6	NA	NA
CASISTGSSGNTIYF	TGTGCCAGCATATCAACCGGGAGCTCTGGAAACACCATATATTTT	TRBV6-5	TRBJ1-3	NA	NA
CASSFSLGAGRETQYF	TGTGCCAGCAGCTTCTCTTTGGGAGCGGGAAGAGAGACCCAGTACTTC	TRBV7-6	TRBJ2-5	TRBD2	once
CASSTTDRVNEQFF	TGTGCCAGCAGCACCACAGACAGGGTCAATGAGCAGTTCTTC	TRBV11-3	TRBJ2-1	TRBD1	NA
CASQESLWTSGRAGPYNEQFF	TGTGCCAGCCAGGAAAGCCTGTGGACTAGCGGGAGGGCCGGGCCTTACAATGAGCAGTTCTTC	TRBV21-1	TRBJ2-1	NA	NA
CASGTSGKLQFF	TGTGCCAGCGGGACTAGCGGGAAATTGCAGTTCTTC	TRBV7-9	TRBJ2-1	TRBD2	NA
CASSQQGGYEQYF	TGTGCCAGCAGCCAACAGGGGGGCTACGAGCAGTACTTC	TRBV7-2	TRBJ2-7	TRBD1	once
CAWGGQGARNEQFF	TGTGCCTGGGGGGGACAGGGGGCGCGTAATGAGCAGTTCTTC	TRBV30	TRBJ2-1	TRBD1	NA
CASSSSDGLALYF	TGTGCCAGCAGCTCAAGCGACGGACTAGCTCTGTATTTT	TRBV7-2	TRBJ2-3	TRBD2	NA
CASSAEQLTNTGELFF	TGTGCCAGCAGCGCGGAGCAGTTGACGAACACCGGGGAGCTGTTTTTT	TRBV27	TRBJ2-2	NA	NA
CASSPPGSLGYTF	TGTGCCAGCAGCCCCCCAGGGTCTCTTGGCTACACCTTC	TRBV14	TRBJ1-2	NA	NA
CASSDRDNNSPLHF	TGTGCCAGCAGTGACCGGGACAATAATTCACCCCTCCACTTT	TRBV27	TRBJ1-6	NA	NA
CASSFQGADEKLFF	TGCGCCAGCAGCTTCCAGGGGGCGGATGAAAAACTGTTTTTT	TRBV5-1	TRBJ1-4	TRBD1	once
CASSQMGTGYEQYF	TGTGCCAGCAGCCAGATGGGAACAGGGTACGAGCAGTACTTC	TRBV3-1/TRBV3-2	TRBJ2-7	NA	NA
CSVLHRSSYEQYF	TGCAGCGTGCTCCACAGAAGCTCCTACGAGCAGTACTTC	TRBV29-1	TRBJ2-7	NA	NA
CASSYSSAGGNGYTF	TGTGCCAGCAGTTACTCGAGTGCAGGGGGAAATGGCTACACCTTC	TRBV6-5	TRBJ1-2	TRBD1	NA
CASSPRGGGNTEAFF	TGTGCCAGCAGCCCACGGGGGGGAGGGAACACTGAAGCTTTCTTT	TRBV7-9	TRBJ1-1	NA	NA
CAWSVGLSLAGRETQYF	TGTGCCTGGAGTGTCGGTTTGAGTCTAGCGGGGCGGGAGACCCAGTACTTC	TRBV30	TRBJ2-5	TRBD2	NA
CASSPTGDHEKLFF	TGTGCCAGCAGCCCCACAGGGGACCACGAAAAACTGTTTTTT	TRBV6-5	TRBJ1-4	TRBD1	once
CASSPQAVNTEAFF	TGTGCCAGCAGCCCACAGGCGGTGAACACTGAAGCTTTCTTT	TRBV7-3	TRBJ1-1	NA	NA
CASSILAGGTDTQYF	TGTGCCAGCAGCATACTAGCGGGGGGCACAGATACGCAGTATTTT	TRBV7-9	TRBJ2-3	TRBD2	few
CASSPRSSRPGLNNEQFF	TGTGCCAGCAGCCCCCGTTCCAGCCGACCGGGACTAAACAATGAGCAGTTCTTC	TRBV11-2	TRBJ2-1	TRBD2	NA
CASSPGGSNYGYTF	TGTGCCAGCAGCCCAGGGGGCTCTAACTATGGCTACACCTTC	TRBV7-9	TRBJ1-2	TRBD1	NA
CASSPTSGVPGEQYF	TGTGCCAGCAGCCCGACTAGCGGGGTTCCAGGGGAGCAGTACTTC	TRBV3-1/TRBV3-2	TRBJ2-7	TRBD2	NA
CASSSSREVYEQYF	TGTGCCAGCAGCTCTTCCAGGGAAGTCTACGAGCAGTACTTC	TRBV7-9	TRBJ2-7	NA	NA
CASGLTSGSNEQFF	TGTGCCAGCGGCCTCACTAGCGGGAGCAATGAGCAGTTCTTC	TRBV7-8	TRBJ2-1	TRBD2	NA
CASSEARGRTEAFF	TGTGCCAGCAGTGAAGCGCGTGGGAGAACTGAAGCTTTCTTT	TRBV6-1	TRBJ1-1	NA	NA
CASSRDRVSYNEQFF	TGTGCCAGCAGTCGTGACAGGGTCTCCTACAATGAGCAGTTCTTC	TRBV28	TRBJ2-1	TRBD1	NA
CASSRGRLTYEQYF	TGTGCCAGCAGTCGGGGGAGACTTACCTACGAGCAGTACTTC	TRBV21-1	TRBJ2-7	NA	NA
CASSFFGGATQEKLFF	TGTGCCAGCAGTTTCTTCGGCGGGGCTACGCAGGAAAAACTGTTTTTT	TRBV28	TRBJ1-4	NA	NA
CASRAGHTTNEKLFF	TGTGCCAGCAGAGCGGGCCACACGACTAATGAAAAACTGTTTTTT	TRBV11-2	TRBJ1-4	NA	NA
CATAGGGTEAFF	TGTGCCACGGCGGGGGGAGGGACTGAAGCTTTCTTT	TRBV5-8	TRBJ1-1	NA	NA
CASSQDPASGEQFF	TGCGCCAGCAGCCAAGATCCGGCTAGCGGTGAGCAGTTCTTC	TRBV4-1	TRBJ2-1	TRBD2	NA
CASSYRQAGEQYF	TGTGCCAGCAGTTACCGCCAAGCTGGCGAGCAGTACTTC	TRBV6-5	TRBJ2-7	NA	NA
CASSQRGPEGSGYTF	TGCGCCAGCAGCCAGAGGGGGCCCGAGGGCTCTGGCTACACCTTC	TRBV4-1	TRBJ1-2	TRBD1	NA
CASRTGQAETEAFF	TGTGCCAGCAGGACAGGACAGGCGGAAACTGAAGCTTTCTTT	TRBV28	TRBJ1-1	TRBD1	NA